These T cell receptor beta chains were read from a single sample in a study of human T cells and chemical hapten exposure. Via MiXCR, TCRdb re-called the RACE reads, giving one row per CDR3 protein. The sample records roughly 100,000 distinct CDR3 sequences, less than 40% being singletons. The starting material was whole blood, obtained in connection with sensitization to the hapten diphenylcyclopropenone (DPC). All receptors derive from a middle-aged man with alopecia areata. Some clones in this sample may be carry-over from other donors' samples. The CDR3 runs from the conserved cysteine through the conserved F or W. The D gene is left open where the match is weak. Expanded clones are given a class, and other clones once, few, many or no size at all.

v_call: TRBV3-1; j_call: TRBJ2-2; d_call: TRBD1; clone_size: -; cdr3_aa: CASSQHDTGAGELFF; cdr3_nt: TGTGCCAGCAGCCAACACGATACAGGGGCCGGGGAGCTGTTTTTT
v_call: TRBV28; j_call: TRBJ2-7; d_call: -; clone_size: -; cdr3_aa: CASSSRTVQDSYEQYF; cdr3_nt: TGTGCCAGCAGTTCACGGACAGTCCAGGACTCCTACGAGCAGTACTTC
v_call: TRBV7-2; j_call: TRBJ1-5; d_call: -; clone_size: -; cdr3_aa: CASSFQGRQPQHF; cdr3_nt: TGTGCCAGCAGCTTCCAGGGGCGACAGCCCCAGCATTTT
v_call: TRBV28; j_call: TRBJ2-1; d_call: TRBD2; clone_size: -; cdr3_aa: CASSLTYSGVGEQFF; cdr3_nt: TGTGCCAGCAGTTTAACGTACAGCGGGGTAGGGGAGCAGTTCTTC
v_call: TRBV15; j_call: TRBJ1-1; d_call: TRBD1; clone_size: few; cdr3_aa: CATSREDRGDTEAFF; cdr3_nt: TGTGCCACCAGCAGAGAAGACAGGGGGGACACTGAAGCTTTCTTT
v_call: TRBV2; j_call: TRBJ2-2; d_call: TRBD2; clone_size: -; cdr3_aa: CASTNGRTSSTGELFF; cdr3_nt: TGTGCCAGCACGAACGGGAGGACTAGCAGCACCGGGGAGCTGTTTTTT
v_call: TRBV29-1; j_call: TRBJ2-3; d_call: -; clone_size: few; cdr3_aa: CSVTQGSWDTQYF; cdr3_nt: TGCAGCGTCACACAGGGTTCGTGGGATACGCAGTATTTT
v_call: TRBV20-1; j_call: TRBJ2-3; d_call: TRBD2; clone_size: -; cdr3_aa: CSARDSGGSTDTQYF; cdr3_nt: TGCAGTGCTAGAGATAGCGGGGGGAGCACAGATACGCAGTATTTT
v_call: TRBV29-1; j_call: TRBJ2-7; d_call: -; clone_size: few; cdr3_aa: CSVEPGPLSSYEQYF; cdr3_nt: TGCAGCGTTGAACCCGGGCCTCTGAGCTCCTACGAGCAGTACTTC
v_call: TRBV7-2; j_call: TRBJ2-3; d_call: -; clone_size: many; cdr3_aa: CASSTVADTQYF; cdr3_nt: TGTGCCAGCAGCACAGTCGCAGATACGCAGTATTTT
v_call: TRBV18; j_call: TRBJ2-3; d_call: -; clone_size: few; cdr3_aa: CASSTGWLAVSTDTQYF; cdr3_nt: TGTGCCAGCTCAACAGGGTGGCTAGCGGTGAGCACAGATACGCAGTATTTT
v_call: TRBV12-3/TRBV12-4; j_call: TRBJ2-1; d_call: -; clone_size: -; cdr3_aa: CASTPGRRIYEQFF; cdr3_nt: TGTGCCAGCACTCCGGGTCGCCGTATCTATGAGCAGTTCTTC
v_call: TRBV20-1; j_call: TRBJ2-7; d_call: -; clone_size: -; cdr3_aa: CSAMAIGDLTYEQYF; cdr3_nt: TGCAGTGCCATGGCCATTGGGGATTTGACGTACGAGCAGTACTTC